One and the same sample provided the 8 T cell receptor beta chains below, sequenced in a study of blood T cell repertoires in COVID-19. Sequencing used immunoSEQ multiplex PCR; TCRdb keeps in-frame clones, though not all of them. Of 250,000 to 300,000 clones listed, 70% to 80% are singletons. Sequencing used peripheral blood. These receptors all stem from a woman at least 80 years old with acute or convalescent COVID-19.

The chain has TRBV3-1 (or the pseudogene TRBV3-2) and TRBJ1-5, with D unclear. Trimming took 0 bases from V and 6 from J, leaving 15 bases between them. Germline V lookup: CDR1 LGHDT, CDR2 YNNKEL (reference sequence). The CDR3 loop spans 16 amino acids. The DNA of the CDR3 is TGTGCCAGCAGCCAAGAGGAGGATGCGGGAACTCAGCCCCAGCATTTT. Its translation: CASSQEEDAGTQPQHF.

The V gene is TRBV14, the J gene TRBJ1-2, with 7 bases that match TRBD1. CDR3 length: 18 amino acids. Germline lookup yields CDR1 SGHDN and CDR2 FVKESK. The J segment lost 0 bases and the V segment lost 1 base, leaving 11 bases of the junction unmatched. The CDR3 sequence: CASSQGSDRRLTNYGYTF. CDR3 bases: TGTGCCAGCAGCCAAGGGTCGGACAGGCGATTAACTAACTATGGCTACACCTTC.

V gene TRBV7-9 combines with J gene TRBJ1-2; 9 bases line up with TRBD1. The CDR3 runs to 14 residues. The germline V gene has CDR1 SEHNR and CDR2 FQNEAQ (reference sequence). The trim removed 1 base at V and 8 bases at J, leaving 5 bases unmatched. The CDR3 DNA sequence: TGTGCCAGCAGCTTAGGGGGACAGGGAGCCGGCTACACCTTC. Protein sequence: CASSLGGQGAGYTF.

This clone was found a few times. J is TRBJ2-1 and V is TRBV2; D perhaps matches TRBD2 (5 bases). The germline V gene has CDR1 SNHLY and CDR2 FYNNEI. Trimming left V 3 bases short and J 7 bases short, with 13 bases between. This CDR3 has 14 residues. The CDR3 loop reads CASSDPLALNEQFF. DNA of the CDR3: TGTGCCAGCAGTGACCCCCTAGCCCTGAATGAGCAGTTCTTC. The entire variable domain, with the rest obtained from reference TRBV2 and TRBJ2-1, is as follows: EPEVTQTPSHQVTQMGQEVILRCVPISNHLYFYWYRQILGQKVEFLVSFYNNEISEKSEIFDDQFSVERPDGSNFTLKIRSTKLEDSAMYFCASSDPLALNEQFFGPGTRLTVL.

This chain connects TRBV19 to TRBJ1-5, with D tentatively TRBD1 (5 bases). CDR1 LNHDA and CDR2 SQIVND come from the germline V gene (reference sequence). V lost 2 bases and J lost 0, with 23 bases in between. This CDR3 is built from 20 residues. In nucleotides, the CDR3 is TGTGCCAGTAGTATAACCCCACGACCGGGCAGGGCTTATAGCAATCAGCCCCAGCATTTT. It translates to CASSITPRPGRAYSNQPQHF.

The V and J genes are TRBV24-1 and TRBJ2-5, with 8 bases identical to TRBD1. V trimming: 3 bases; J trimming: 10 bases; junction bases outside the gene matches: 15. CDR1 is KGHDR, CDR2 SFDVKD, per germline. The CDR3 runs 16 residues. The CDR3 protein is CATSDHRTGKLEGQYF. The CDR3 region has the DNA TGTGCCACCAGTGATCACAGGACAGGGAAGCTGGAGGGCCAGTACTTC.

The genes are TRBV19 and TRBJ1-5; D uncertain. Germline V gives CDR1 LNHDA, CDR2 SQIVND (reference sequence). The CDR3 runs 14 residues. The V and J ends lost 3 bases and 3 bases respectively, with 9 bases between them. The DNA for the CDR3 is TGTGCCAGTAGTATTTCGAACACCAATCAGCCCCAGCATTTT. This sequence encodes CASSISNTNQPQHF. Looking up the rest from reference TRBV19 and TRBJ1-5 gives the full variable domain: DGGITQSPKYLFRKEGQNVTLSCEQNLNHDAMYWYRQDPGQGLRLIYYSQIVNDFQKGDIAEGYSVSREKKESFPLTVTSAQKNPTAFYLCASSISNTNQPQHFGDGTRLSIL.

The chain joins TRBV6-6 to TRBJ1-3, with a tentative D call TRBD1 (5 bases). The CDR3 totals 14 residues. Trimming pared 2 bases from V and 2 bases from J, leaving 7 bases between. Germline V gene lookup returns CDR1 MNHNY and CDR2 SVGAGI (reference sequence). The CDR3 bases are TGTGCCAGCAGTTACGGGGCAGCTGGAAACACCATATATTTT. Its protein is CASSYGAAGNTIYF.